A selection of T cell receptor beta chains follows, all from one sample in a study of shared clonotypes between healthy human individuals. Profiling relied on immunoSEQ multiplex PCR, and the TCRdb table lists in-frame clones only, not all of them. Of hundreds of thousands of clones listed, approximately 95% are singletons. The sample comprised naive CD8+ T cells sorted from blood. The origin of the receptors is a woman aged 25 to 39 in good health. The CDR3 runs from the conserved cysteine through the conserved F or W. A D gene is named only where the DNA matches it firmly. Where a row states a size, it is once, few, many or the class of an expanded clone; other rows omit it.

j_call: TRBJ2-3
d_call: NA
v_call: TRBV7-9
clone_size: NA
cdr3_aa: CASSLGTPDTQYF
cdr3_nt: TGTGCCAGCAGCTTAGGGACACCAGATACGCAGTATTTT

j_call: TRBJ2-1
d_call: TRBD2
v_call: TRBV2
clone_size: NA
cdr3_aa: CASSEWGRSGRGNEQFF
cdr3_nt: TGTGCCAGCAGTGAATGGGGGCGTAGCGGGAGGGGAAATGAGCAGTTCTTC

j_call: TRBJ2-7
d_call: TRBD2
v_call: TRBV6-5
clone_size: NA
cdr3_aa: CASSYSSGDHPYEQYF
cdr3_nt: TGTGCCAGCAGTTACTCTAGCGGGGATCATCCCTACGAGCAGTACTTC

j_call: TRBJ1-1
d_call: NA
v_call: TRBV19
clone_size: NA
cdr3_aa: CASRGTRNSEAFF
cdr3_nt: TGTGCCAGTAGGGGGACACGAAACAGTGAAGCTTTCTTT

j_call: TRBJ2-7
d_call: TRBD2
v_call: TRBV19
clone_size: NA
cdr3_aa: CASSMGRLAASYEQYF
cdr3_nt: TGTGCCAGTAGTATGGGACGTCTAGCGGCCTCCTACGAGCAGTACTTC

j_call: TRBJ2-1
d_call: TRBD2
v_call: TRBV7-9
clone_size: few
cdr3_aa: CASRPTLAGVNEQFF
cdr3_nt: TGTGCCAGCAGACCTACTCTAGCGGGAGTAAATGAGCAGTTCTTC

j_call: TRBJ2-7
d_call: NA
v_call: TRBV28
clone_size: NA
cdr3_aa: CASSTLFSDGLSNEQYF
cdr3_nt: TGTGCCAGCAGTACCTTATTTAGTGATGGACTCTCCAACGAGCAGTACTTC

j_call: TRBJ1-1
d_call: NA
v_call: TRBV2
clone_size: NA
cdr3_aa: CASKTIGREGTEAFF
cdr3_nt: TGTGCCAGCAAGACGATTGGAAGGGAAGGCACTGAAGCTTTCTTT

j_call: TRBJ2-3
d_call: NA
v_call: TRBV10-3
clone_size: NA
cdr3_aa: CAISTDGGDPDTQYF
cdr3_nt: TGTGCCATTTCGACGGACGGTGGGGACCCGGATACGCAGTATTTT

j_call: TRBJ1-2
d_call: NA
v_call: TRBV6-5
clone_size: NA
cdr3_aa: CASSYFGYGYTF
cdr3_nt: TGTGCCAGCAGTTACTTTGGGTATGGCTACACCTTC

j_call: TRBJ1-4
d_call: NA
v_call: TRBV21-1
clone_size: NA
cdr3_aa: CASSKEPNEKLFF
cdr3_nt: TGTGCCAGCAGCAAAGAGCCCAATGAAAAACTGTTTTTT

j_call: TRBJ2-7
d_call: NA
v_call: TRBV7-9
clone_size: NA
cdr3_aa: CASSLDEQYF
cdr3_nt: TGTGCCAGCAGCTTAGACGAGCAGTACTTC

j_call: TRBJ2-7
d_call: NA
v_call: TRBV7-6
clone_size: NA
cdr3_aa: CASSSSPPGEQYF
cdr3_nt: TGTGCCAGCAGCTCCTCTCCCCCTGGCGAGCAGTACTTC

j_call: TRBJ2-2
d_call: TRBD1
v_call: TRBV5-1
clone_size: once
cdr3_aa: CASSHRPGQGETGELFF
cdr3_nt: TGCGCCAGCAGCCACCGCCCGGGACAGGGGGAAACCGGGGAGCTGTTTTTT

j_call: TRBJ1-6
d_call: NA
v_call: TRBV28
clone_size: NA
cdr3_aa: CASSLQRAANNSPLHF
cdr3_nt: TGTGCCAGCAGTTTACAGAGGGCAGCTAATAATTCACCCCTCCACTTT

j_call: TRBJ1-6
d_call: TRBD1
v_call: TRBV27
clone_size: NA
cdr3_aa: CASSSLTGVSPLHF
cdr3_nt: TGTGCCAGCAGTTCGCTGACAGGGGTATCACCCCTCCACTTT

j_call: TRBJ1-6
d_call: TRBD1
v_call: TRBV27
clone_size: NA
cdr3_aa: CASSGTGTNSPLHF
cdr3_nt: TGTGCCAGCAGCGGGACAGGGACCAATTCACCCCTCCACTTT

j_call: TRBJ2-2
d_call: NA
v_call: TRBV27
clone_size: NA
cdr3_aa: CASSSDTGELFF
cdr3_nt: TGTGCCAGCAGTAGTGACACCGGGGAGCTGTTTTTT

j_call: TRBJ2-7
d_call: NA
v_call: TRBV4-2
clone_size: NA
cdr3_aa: CASSQAEPGEQYF
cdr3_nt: TGTGCCAGCAGCCAAGCGGAGCCAGGCGAGCAGTACTTC

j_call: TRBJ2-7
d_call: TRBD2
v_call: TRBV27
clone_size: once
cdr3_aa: CASRGRGGEQYF
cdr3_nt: TGTGCCAGTCGGGGGAGGGGTGGGGAGCAGTACTTC

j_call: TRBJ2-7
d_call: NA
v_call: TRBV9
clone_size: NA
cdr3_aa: CASSLSGVGYEQYF
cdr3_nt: TGTGCCAGCAGCTTATCTGGGGTAGGCTACGAGCAGTACTTC

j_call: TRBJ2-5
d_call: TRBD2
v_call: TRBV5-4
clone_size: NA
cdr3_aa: CASSLGLADTQETQYF
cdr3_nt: TGTGCCAGCAGCTTGGGACTAGCGGATACTCAAGAGACCCAGTACTTC

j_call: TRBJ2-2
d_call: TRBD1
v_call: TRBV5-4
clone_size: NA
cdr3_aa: CASSLGDSTNTGELFF
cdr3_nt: TGTGCCAGCAGCTTGGGGGACAGCACGAACACCGGGGAGCTGTTTTTT

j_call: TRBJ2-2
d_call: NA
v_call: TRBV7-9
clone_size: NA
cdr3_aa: CASSLGTGELFF
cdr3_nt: TGTGCCAGCAGCTTAGGGACCGGGGAGCTGTTTTTT

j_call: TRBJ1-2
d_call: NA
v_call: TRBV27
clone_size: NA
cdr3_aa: CASSHIATGRYGYTF
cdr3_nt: TGTGCCAGCAGCCACATCGCTACAGGGCGTTATGGCTACACCTTC

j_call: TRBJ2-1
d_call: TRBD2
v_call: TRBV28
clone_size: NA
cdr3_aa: CASSSPELGILAGPASYNEQFF
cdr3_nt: TGTGCCAGCAGTTCCCCAGAGTTAGGGATACTAGCGGGACCTGCCTCCTACAATGAGCAGTTCTTC

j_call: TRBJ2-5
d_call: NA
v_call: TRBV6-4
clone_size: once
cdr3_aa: CASSDSDGISQETQYF
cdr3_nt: TGTGCCAGCAGTGACTCAGACGGGATAAGCCAAGAGACCCAGTACTTC

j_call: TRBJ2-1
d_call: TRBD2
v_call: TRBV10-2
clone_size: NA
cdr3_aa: CASTSGPYNEQFF
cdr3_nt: TGCGCCAGCACTAGCGGACCATACAATGAGCAGTTCTTC

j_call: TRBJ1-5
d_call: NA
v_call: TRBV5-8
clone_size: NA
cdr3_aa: CASSLLGRNQPQHF
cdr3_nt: TGTGCCAGCAGCTTGTTGGGCAGGAATCAGCCCCAGCATTTT

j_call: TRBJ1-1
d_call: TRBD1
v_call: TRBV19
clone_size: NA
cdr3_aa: CASSEGGASTEAFF
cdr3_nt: TGTGCCAGTAGCGAAGGGGGCGCAAGCACTGAAGCTTTCTTT

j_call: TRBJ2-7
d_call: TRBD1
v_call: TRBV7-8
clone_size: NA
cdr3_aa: CASSPDRGHLSYEQYF
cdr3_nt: TGTGCCAGCAGCCCAGACAGGGGGCACCTTTCCTACGAGCAGTACTTC

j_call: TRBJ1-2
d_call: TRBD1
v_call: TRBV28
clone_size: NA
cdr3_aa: CASSPRTGDINYGYTF
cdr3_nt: TGTGCCAGCAGTCCCCGGACAGGCGATATTAACTATGGCTACACCTTC

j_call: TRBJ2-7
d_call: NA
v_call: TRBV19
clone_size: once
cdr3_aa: CASSIERSSHEQYF
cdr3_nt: TGTGCCAGTAGTATTGAGAGGAGCTCCCACGAGCAGTACTTC

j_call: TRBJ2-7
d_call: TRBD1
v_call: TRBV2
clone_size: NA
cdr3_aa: CASTERTGAYEQYF
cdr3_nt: TGTGCCAGCACCGAACGGACAGGGGCCTACGAGCAGTACTTC

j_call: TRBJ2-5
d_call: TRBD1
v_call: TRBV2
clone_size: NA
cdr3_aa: CASRQGWETQYF
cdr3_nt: TGTGCCAGCCGACAGGGCTGGGAGACCCAGTACTTC

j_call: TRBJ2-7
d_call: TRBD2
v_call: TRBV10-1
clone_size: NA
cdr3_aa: CASSDTSGMGPSEQYF
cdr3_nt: TGCGCCAGCAGTGACACTAGCGGGATGGGGCCCTCCGAGCAGTACTTC

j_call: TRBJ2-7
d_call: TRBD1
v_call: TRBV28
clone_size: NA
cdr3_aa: CASRTPDRDEQYF
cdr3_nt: TGTGCCAGCCGAACCCCGGACAGGGACGAGCAGTACTTC

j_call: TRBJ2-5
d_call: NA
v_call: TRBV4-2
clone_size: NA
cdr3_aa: CASSQGPQETQYF
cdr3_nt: TGTGCCAGCAGCCAAGGCCCGCAAGAGACCCAGTACTTC

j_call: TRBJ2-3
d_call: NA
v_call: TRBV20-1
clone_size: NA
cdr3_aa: CRWGTDTQYF
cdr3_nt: TGCAGGTGGGGCACAGATACGCAGTATTTT

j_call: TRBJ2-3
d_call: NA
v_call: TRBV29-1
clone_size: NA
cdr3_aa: CSSVSDTQYF
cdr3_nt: TGCAGCTCAGTATCAGATACGCAGTATTTT

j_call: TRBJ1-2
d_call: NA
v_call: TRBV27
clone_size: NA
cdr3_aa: CASSSTVYRPRDYGYTF
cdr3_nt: TGTGCCAGCAGTTCGACGGTCTACAGGCCTCGTGATTATGGCTACACCTTC

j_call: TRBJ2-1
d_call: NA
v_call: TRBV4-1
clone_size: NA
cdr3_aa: CASSQDGPYNEQFF
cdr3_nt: TGCGCCAGCAGCCAAGATGGGCCCTACAATGAGCAGTTCTTC